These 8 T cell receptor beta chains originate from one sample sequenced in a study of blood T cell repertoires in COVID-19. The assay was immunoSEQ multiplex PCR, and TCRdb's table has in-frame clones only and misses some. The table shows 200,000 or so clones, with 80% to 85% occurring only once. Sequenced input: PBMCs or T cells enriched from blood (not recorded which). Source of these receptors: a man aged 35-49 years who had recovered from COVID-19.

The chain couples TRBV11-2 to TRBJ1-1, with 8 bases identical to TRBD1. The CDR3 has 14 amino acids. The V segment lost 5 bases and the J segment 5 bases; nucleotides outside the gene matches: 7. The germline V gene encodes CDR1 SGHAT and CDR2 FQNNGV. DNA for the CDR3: TGTGCCAGCAGCAGCTGGACAGGGAGTACTGAAGCTTTCTTT. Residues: CASSSWTGSTEAFF.

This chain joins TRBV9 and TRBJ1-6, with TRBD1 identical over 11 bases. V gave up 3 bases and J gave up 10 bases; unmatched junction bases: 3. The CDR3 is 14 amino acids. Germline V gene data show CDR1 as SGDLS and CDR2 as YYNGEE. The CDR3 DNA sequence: TGTGCCAGCAGCGGCGGGACAGGGGGGTCACCCCTCCACTTT. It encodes CASSGGTGGSPLHF.

This CDR3 reads CATGQGYTEAFF. The CDR3 region has the DNA TGTGCCACCGGACAGGGGTACACTGAAGCTTTCTTT. The rearrangement links TRBV10-3 to TRBJ1-1; 9 nucleotides match TRBD1. Germline lookup yields CDR1 ENHRY and CDR2 SYGVKD. The CDR3 runs 12 residues. Trimming at V came to 10 bases and at J to 3 bases, leaving 3 bases not matched to a gene.

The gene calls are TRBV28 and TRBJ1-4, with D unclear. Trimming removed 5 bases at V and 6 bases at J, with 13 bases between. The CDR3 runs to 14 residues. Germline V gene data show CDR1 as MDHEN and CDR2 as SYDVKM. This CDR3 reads CASSTFGQYEKLFF. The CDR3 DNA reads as TGTGCCAGCAGTACCTTTGGGCAGTATGAAAAACTGTTTTTT.

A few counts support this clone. CDR3 in DNA: TGCGCCAGCAGCTTGGATCAGGGGCAAGGCGGCTACACCTTC. Translated, it gives CASSLDQGQGGYTF. The chain couples TRBV5-1 to TRBJ1-2, with a possible D match to TRBD1 (6 bases). V was clipped by 0 bases and J by 8 bases, with 14 bases between them. Germline V gene sequence: CDR1 SGHRS, CDR2 YFSETQ. The CDR3 length is 14 residues.

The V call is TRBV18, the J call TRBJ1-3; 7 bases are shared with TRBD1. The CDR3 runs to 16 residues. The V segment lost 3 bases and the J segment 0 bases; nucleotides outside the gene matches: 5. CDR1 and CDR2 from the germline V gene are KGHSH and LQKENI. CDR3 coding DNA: TGTGCCAGCTCACCGCAACAGGGGTTCTCTGGAAACACCATATATTTT. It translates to CASSPQQGFSGNTIYF.

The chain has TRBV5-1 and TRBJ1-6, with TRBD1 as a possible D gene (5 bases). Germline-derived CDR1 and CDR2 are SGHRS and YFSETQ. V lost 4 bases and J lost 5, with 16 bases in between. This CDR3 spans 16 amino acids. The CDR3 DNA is TGCGCCAGCAGCGTAAGGGACGGAGGGAATAATTCACCCCTCCACTTT. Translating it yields CASSVRDGGNNSPLHF.

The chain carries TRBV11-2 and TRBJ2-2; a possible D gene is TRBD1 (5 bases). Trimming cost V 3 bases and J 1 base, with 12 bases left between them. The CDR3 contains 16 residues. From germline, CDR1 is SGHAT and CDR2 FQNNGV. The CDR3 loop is CASSLSPGKNTGELFF. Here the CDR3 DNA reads TGTGCCAGCAGCTTGTCCCCAGGGAAGAACACCGGGGAGCTGTTTTTT.